The 7 T cell receptor beta chains below come from one sample, sequenced in a study of regulatory T cells in long-lasting Graves disease. Arm-PCR of CDR3 regions and iRepertoire HTBI primers were used to build TCR beta libraries. TCRdb re-derived calls from the multiplex PCR reads in MiXCR, one entry per CDR3 protein. The sample consists of about 470,000 distinct CDR3 sequences, under 25% of them appearing once. The time point: persistent/refractory GD, antithyroid drugs over 5 years with positive TRAb. The TCR library was made from RNA that had been extracted from PBMCs in TRIzol. The specimen was peripheral blood mononuclear cells (PBMCs), collected when the disease was refractory, from a patient treated with antithyroid drugs. These receptors all come from a female donor with Graves disease.

The gene calls are TRBV28 and TRBJ2-1; weak D call: TRBD1 (6 bases). This CDR3 comprises 14 residues. Per germline, CDR1 MDHEN and CDR2 SYDVKM. Trimming cost V 5 bases and J 6 bases, with 14 bases left between them. CDR3 DNA sequence: TGTGCCAGCAGTCTCTACACACAGGGCAATGAGCAGTTCTTC. This gives the protein CASSLYTQGNEQFF.

Concerning this clonotype itself: A much larger clone lies one base from this, so it may be a read error. In this CDR3 the conserved last residue, phenylalanine or tryptophan, is missing, so a read error is likely. The chain employs TRBV6-1 and TRBJ2-5; tentative D call: TRBD1 (5 bases). The CDR3 contains 12 residues. With 7 bases removed from V and 2 bases from J, the gap between germline ends came to 8 bases. CDR1 MNHNS and CDR2 SASEGT come from the germline V gene. The CDR3 loop is CASKAGQETQYL. The CDR3 region has the DNA TGTGCCAGCAAGGCAGGGCAAGAGACCCAGTACCTC.

This clonotype was detected many times. This chain joins TRBV7-2 and TRBJ2-7; weak D call: TRBD2 (5 bases). The V and J ends lost 1 base and 1 base respectively, with 11 bases between them. Germline V gives CDR1 SGHTA, CDR2 FQGNSA. This CDR3 has 15 residues. CDR3 nucleotide sequence: TGTGCCAGCAGCTTAGAGGCGGGCGTATCCTACGAGCAGTACTTC. Translating gives CASSLEAGVSYEQYF.

CDR3 DNA: TGTGCCAGCAGCCAAGTGGGGGGCTTCTACGAGCAGTACTTC. It specifies CASSQVGGFYEQYF. The V call is TRBV14, the J call TRBJ2-7; D possibly uses TRBD1 or TRBD2 (6 bases each). Per the germline V gene, CDR1 is SGHDN and CDR2 is FVKESK. This CDR3 contains 14 residues. The V gene lost 1 base and the J gene lost 3 bases, with 10 bases spanning the gap.

This clonotype was recorded many times. The rearrangement links TRBV28 to TRBJ1-2; 8 nucleotides line up with TRBD1. After removal of 6 bases from V and 4 bases from J, the junction contained 7 bases not matched to a gene. The CDR3 totals 14 residues. The germline V gene has CDR1 MDHEN and CDR2 SYDVKM. The CDR3 region is CASRKRDRRYGYTF. The CDR3, as DNA: TGTGCCAGCAGGAAACGGGACAGGCGCTATGGCTACACCTTC.

The J gene is TRBJ2-7, the V gene TRBV9; D unresolved. The CDR3 length is 13 residues. V lost 7 bases and J 4 bases, leaving 15 bases between the germline ends. In germline, CDR1 is SGDLS, CDR2 YYNGEE. The CDR3 sequence: CASGPGSEYEQYF. The CDR3 nucleotides read TGTGCCAGCGGTCCTGGAAGCGAGTACGAGCAGTACTTC.

Ten or more counts support this clonotype. This chain connects TRBV7-8 to TRBJ1-2; D is uncertain. CDR3 length: 13 residues. Germline values: CDR1 SGHVS, CDR2 FQNEAQ. V was clipped by 5 bases and J by 4 bases, with 11 bases between them. CDR3 amino acids: CASSPTRGYGYTF. In nucleotides, the CDR3 is TGTGCCAGCAGCCCGACCCGGGGCTATGGCTACACCTTC.